This entry concerns a single T cell receptor (beta chain). The germline gives CDR1 SGHNT, CDR2 YENEEA. The CDR3 length is 14 residues. V lost 2 bases to trimming and J lost 5 bases, with 10 bases between them. Participants' own reports of clinical history determined their cohort assignment. These data belong to a study of blood T cell repertoires in COVID-19. Study details: There were acute and convalescent COVID-19 samples, and they came from the United States, Italy and Spain.

TCRdb keeps only in-frame clones here, not all; method: immunoSEQ multiplex PCR. The top ten clones hold roughly 3% of a sample with some 220,000 clones, around 87% of them seen once. The material sequenced was PBMCs or T cells enriched from blood (not recorded which). This receptor was taken from a woman under 30 in a cohort exposed to, infected with or recovered from COVID-19 (not recorded which). The genes are TRBV11-3 and TRBJ2-1, with D possibly being TRBD1 (6 bases). Here the CDR3 reads CASSLRGSNNEQFF. The CDR3 DNA reads TGTGCCAGCAGCTTAAGGGGGAGCAACAATGAGCAGTTCTTC.